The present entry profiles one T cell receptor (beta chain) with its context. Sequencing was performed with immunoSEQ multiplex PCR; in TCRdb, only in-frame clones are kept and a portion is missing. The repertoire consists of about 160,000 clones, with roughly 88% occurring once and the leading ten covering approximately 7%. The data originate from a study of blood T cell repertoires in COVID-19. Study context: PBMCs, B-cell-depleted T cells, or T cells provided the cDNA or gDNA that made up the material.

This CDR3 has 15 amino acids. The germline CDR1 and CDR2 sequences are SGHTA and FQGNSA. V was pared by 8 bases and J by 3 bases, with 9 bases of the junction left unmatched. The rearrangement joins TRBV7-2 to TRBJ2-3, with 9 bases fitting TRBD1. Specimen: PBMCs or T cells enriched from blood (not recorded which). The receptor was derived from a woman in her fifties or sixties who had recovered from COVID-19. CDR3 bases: TGTGCCAGCGGAACAGGGGGCGCTGGGACAGATACGCAGTATTTT. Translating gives CASGTGGAGTDTQYF. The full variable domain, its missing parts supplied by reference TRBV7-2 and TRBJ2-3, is GAGVSQSPSNKVTEKGKDVELRCDPISGHTALYWYRQSLGQGLEFLIYFQGNSAPDKSGLPSDRFSAERTGGSVSTLTIQRTQQEDSAVYLCASGTGGAGTDTQYFGPGTRLTVL.